This TCR beta chain was identified during a study of cytomegalovirus exposure and HLA in healthy donors. Regarding the study as a whole: Presence/absence analysis assumed near-uniform sequencing depth across donors. A later analysis showed that HLA-associated TCR beta chains had undergone more clonal expansion than equally common others.

PCR involved 60 Vbeta and 13 Jbeta primers. Profiled with immunoSEQ multiplex PCR; TCRdb holds only in-frame clones, not every one. The table lists around 230,000 clones, nearly 80% of them singletons. With respect to this clone: Its matching antigen is unknown.

The receptor's source is a male donor in good health and CMV-seronegative. Sequencing was done on a sample of PBMCs.

The CDR3 DNA reads TGCAGCGTTGAACAGAACACTGAAGCTTTCTTT. As protein: CSVEQNTEAFF. The chain carries TRBV29-1 and TRBJ1-1, with D hard to call. In germline, CDR1 is SQVTM, CDR2 ANQGSEA. This CDR3 is 11 amino acids long. V was cut by 2 bases and J by 1 base, with 2 bases left in between.